The TCR beta chain under discussion was sequenced for a study of siplizumab effects on memory and regulatory T cells. Study-level points and caveats: Naive T cells seemed more diverse than memory cells and seemed major alloresponse contributors. In controls, roughly 25% of mappable alloreactive CD4+ clones were Treg-derived on average, versus 68.8% with siplizumab. Alloreactive sequences tracing back to unstimulated CD4+ memory cells fell significantly with siplizumab.

V lost 4 bases and J lost 3, with 9 bases in between. Germline V CDR1 and CDR2: MNHNS, SASEGT. There are 13 residues in the CDR3. This clone was seen a few times. Its antigen is unidentified. Per sample, approximately 10^5 TCR templates underwent assay. Assay used: immunoSEQ multiplex PCR; TCRdb lists only in-frame clones, some missing. The sample carries 110,000 or so clones, approximately 94% recorded once. The sequenced sample was CD4+ T cells sorted from blood. The chain uses TRBV6-1 and TRBJ1-2, with D possibly matching TRBD1 (5 bases). This receptor was identified in a human donor in good health. CDR3 DNA: TGTGCCAGCAGTGCTTCGACAGACTATGGCTACACCTTC. Translated: CASSASTDYGYTF.